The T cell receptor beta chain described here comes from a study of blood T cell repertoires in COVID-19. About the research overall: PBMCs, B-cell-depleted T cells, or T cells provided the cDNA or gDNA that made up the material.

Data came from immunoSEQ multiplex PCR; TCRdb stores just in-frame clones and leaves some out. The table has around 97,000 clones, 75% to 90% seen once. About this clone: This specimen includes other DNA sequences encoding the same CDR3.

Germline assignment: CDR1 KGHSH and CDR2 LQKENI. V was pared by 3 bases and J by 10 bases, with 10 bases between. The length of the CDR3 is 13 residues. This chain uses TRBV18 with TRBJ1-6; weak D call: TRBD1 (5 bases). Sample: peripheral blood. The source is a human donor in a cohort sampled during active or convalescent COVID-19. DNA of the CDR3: TGTGCCAGCTCACCTGGGGGGGACTCACCCCTCCACTTT. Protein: CASSPGGDSPLHF. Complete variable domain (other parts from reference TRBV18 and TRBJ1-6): NAGVMQNPRHLVRRRGQEARLRCSPMKGHSHVYWYRQLPEEGLKFMVYLQKENIIDESGMPKERFSAEFPKEGPSILRIQQVVRGDSAAYFCASSPGGDSPLHFGNGTRLTVT.